What follows are 9 T cell receptor beta chains derived from one specimen sequenced in a study of early T cells in non-severe SARS-CoV-2 infection. TCRdb passed the 5' RACE reads through MiXCR, listing each CDR3 protein once. The data show tens of thousands of distinct CDR3 sequences, over 10% seen once. Sequences were derived from whole blood, sampled at baseline. The receptors stem from an adult who was a healthcare worker with PCR-confirmed SARS-CoV-2 infection or an uninfected control (not recorded which).

Many counts were recorded for this clonotype. V usage is TRBV7-6 and J usage is TRBJ2-5; 7 bases fit TRBD2. V trimming: 1 base; J trimming: 5 bases; junction bases outside the gene matches: 7. Germline V gene lookup returns CDR1 SGHVS and CDR2 FNYEAQ. The CDR3 spans 15 residues. Written as DNA, the CDR3 is TGTGCCAGCAGCTTAGGCAGCGGGGTCTGGGAGACCCAGTACTTC. It yields the protein CASSLGSGVWETQYF.

This clonotype turned up a few times. The rearrangement links TRBV29-1 to TRBJ2-1; 15 bases line up with TRBD2. Germline assignment: CDR1 SQVTM and CDR2 ANQGSEA. Unmatched junction bases numbered 2, after V lost 3 bases and J lost 8 bases. The CDR3 sequence is 14 residues long. The CDR3 DNA reads TGCAGCGTTGAGAGGACTAGCGGGGGGGATGAGCAGTTCTTC. Translation: CSVERTSGGDEQFF.

This clonotype was picked up a small number of times. The chain couples TRBV24-1 to TRBJ2-1; a possible D gene is TRBD2 (7 bases). The germline CDR1 and CDR2 sequences are KGHDR and SFDVKD. The CDR3 length is 14 residues. Trimming pared 1 base from V and 7 bases from J, leaving 10 bases between. The CDR3 nucleotides are TGTGCCACCAGTGATTTAGGGGGGGCGAATGAGCAGTTCTTC. Its translation: CATSDLGGANEQFF.

This clonotype was counted many times. The J gene is TRBJ2-3, the V gene TRBV6-2 or TRBV6-3; 10 bases are shared with TRBD2. CDR3 length: 16 amino acids. The V and J ends lost 5 bases and 6 bases, in that order; junction bases with no gene match: 11. In germline, CDR1 is MNHEY, CDR2 SVGEGT. The CDR3 loop is CASSQEAGGSRDTQYF. The CDR3 DNA sequence: TGTGCCAGCAGTCAAGAAGCGGGAGGGAGTCGGGATACGCAGTATTTT.

This clonotype was detected a few times. The chain combines TRBV18 with TRBJ1-5; D call uncertain. The CDR3 contains 14 residues. V lost 2 bases and J lost 1, with 6 bases in between. Germline loops: CDR1 KGHSH, CDR2 LQKENI. The CDR3 region has the DNA TGTGCCAGCTCACCAGGGGTAAGCAATCAGCCCCAGCATTTT. Translation: CASSPGVSNQPQHF. Combining the CDR3 with reference TRBV18 and TRBJ1-5 gives the whole variable domain NAGVMQNPRHLVRRRGQEARLRCSPMKGHSHVYWYRQLPEEGLKFMVYLQKENIIDESGMPKERFSAEFPKEGPSILRIQQVVRGDSAAYFCASSPGVSNQPQHFGDGTRLSIL.

This rearrangement joins TRBV12-3 or TRBV12-4 to TRBJ2-1, with D perhaps TRBD2 (6 bases). The V and J ends lost 3 bases and 6 bases respectively, with 18 bases between them. This CDR3 spans 16 amino acids. This CDR3 reads CASSFGASVVSNEQFF. DNA for the CDR3: TGTGCCAGCAGTTTCGGCGCTAGCGTCGTTTCCAATGAGCAGTTCTTC.

The rearrangement uses TRBV6-6 and TRBJ2-5; D is unresolved. This CDR3 is built from 11 residues. V gave up 1 base and J gave up 5 bases, with 2 bases separating them. In germline, CDR1 is MNHNY, CDR2 SVGAGI (reference sequence). CDR3 loop: CASSYLETQYF. The CDR3 DNA follows: TGTGCCAGCAGTTACTTGGAGACCCAGTACTTC.

This clonotype was seen only a few times. This chain connects TRBV11-2 to TRBJ2-3, with D possibly being TRBD2 (6 bases). CDR1 is SGHAT and CDR2 is FQNNGV in the germline V gene. The CDR3 is made up of 16 amino acids. Deletions cut 5 bases from V and 2 bases from J, with 17 bases between. CDR3 loop: CASSPLARQVTDTQYF. The CDR3 nucleotides are TGTGCCAGCAGCCCCCTAGCGAGACAAGTCACAGATACGCAGTATTTT.

This clonotype turned up a few times. The J gene is TRBJ1-1, the V gene TRBV7-9, with D possibly matching TRBD1 (5 bases). CDR3 length: 16 amino acids. CDR1 and CDR2 from the germline V gene are SEHNR and FQNEAQ (reference sequence). V was cut by 4 bases and J by 4 bases, with 19 bases left in between. CDR3 loop: CASSSRRGRAGTEAFF. The CDR3 nucleotides read TGTGCCAGCAGCTCGCGTCGTGGCAGGGCGGGCACTGAAGCTTTCTTT. Full variable domain (missing parts from reference TRBV7-9 and TRBJ1-1): DTGVSQNPRHKITKRGQNVTFRCDPISEHNRLYWYRQTLGQGPEFLTYFQNEAQLEKSRLLSDRFSAERPKGSFSTLEIQRTEQGDSAMYLCASSSRRGRAGTEAFFGQGTRLTVV.